This TCR beta chain was recorded in a study of human versus mouse CDR3 diversity and MHC coevolution. Across the study: Reportedly, immunoSEQ detects one in 200,000 T cells with minimized PCR bias. Study conclusions and caveats: By iCHAO1, human TCR beta clonotypes numbered roughly 1.6 million, the most. The lowest clonal inequality scores came from most of the three human donors.

Naive CD4 T cells were sorted as CD45RO-negative, CD62L-positive. As to this clone: Its antigen is currently unknown. One end of the junction fails to match germline, which may point to a read error.

Profiling relied on immunoSEQ multiplex PCR, and the TCRdb table lists in-frame clones only, not all of them. The table records roughly 81,000 clones, roughly 95% of them present only once. CDR1 MNHEY and CDR2 SVGAGI come from the germline V gene. The CDR3 covers 14 residues. Sequences were obtained from naive CD4+ T cells from blood. Subset given: CD45RO-negative CD62L-positive naive CD4 T cells. The V call is TRBV6-5, the J call TRBJ1-1; D is possibly TRBD1 (6 bases). The sequence derives from a person aged 25-75 years in good health. CDR3 region: CAISEGRGHTEAFF. The CDR3, as DNA: TGTGCCATCAGTGAAGGCAGGGGCCACACTGAAGCTTTCTTT.